Below are 21 T cell receptor beta chains sequenced from a single sample in a study of blood T cells in healthy people across ages. Using a J-beta primer mix together with a sample-barcoded 5' primer, a second PCR was run for about 6 to 12 cycles. MiXCR, applied by TCRdb to the 5' RACE reads, yields one record per CDR3 protein. Here the sample spans approximately 1.5 million distinct CDR3 sequences, about 42% being singletons. Sequences were obtained from blood. The receptors derive from a woman under 30 in good health.

This clonotype was detected a few times. The rearrangement uses TRBV18 and TRBJ2-1; D is ambiguous. CDR1 KGHSH and CDR2 LQKENI come from the germline V gene. The CDR3 spans 11 residues. Trimming removed 4 bases at V and 11 bases at J, with 9 bases between. CDR3 sequence: CASSRKSQQFF. The CDR3, as DNA: TGTGCCAGCTCACGCAAGTCACAGCAGTTCTTC.

This rearrangement joins TRBV7-9 to TRBJ2-3; 9 bases fit TRBD2. CDR3 length: 15 residues. V was clipped by 5 bases and J by 0 bases; unmatched bases: 3. The germline CDR1 and CDR2 sequences are SEHNR and FQNEAQ (reference sequence). CDR3 nucleotides: TGTGCCAGCAGCCCTAGCGGGGATAGCACAGATACGCAGTATTTT. Translated, it gives CASSPSGDSTDTQYF.

CDR3 in amino acids: CSVASGAYEQYF. The CDR3 region has the DNA TGCAGCGTTGCTAGCGGGGCCTACGAGCAGTACTTC. The genes are TRBV29-1 and TRBJ2-7; 9 bases match TRBD2. CDR1 is SQVTM, CDR2 ANQGSEA, per germline. This CDR3 spans 12 amino acids. V lost 4 bases, J lost 2 bases, and 0 bases stayed unmatched.

The chain carries TRBV7-2 and TRBJ2-4; maybe TRBD2 (5 bases). CDR3 length equals 15 residues. CDR1 SGHTA and CDR2 FQGNSA come from the germline V gene. The V gene lost 2 bases and the J gene lost 0 bases, with 8 bases spanning the gap. CDR3 protein: CASSLRELAKNIQYF. CDR3 nucleotide sequence: TGTGCCAGCAGCTTACGGGAACTAGCCAAAAACATTCAGTACTTC.

The chain links TRBV10-3 to TRBJ1-2; D is unresolved. Germline CDR1 ENHRY, CDR2 SYGVKD. V was clipped by 7 bases and J by 5 bases, with 14 bases between them. CDR3 length: 13 residues. The CDR3 sequence: CAIKPRDAYGYTF. DNA of the CDR3: TGTGCCATCAAGCCTCGCGACGCTTATGGCTACACCTTC.

V and J are TRBV4-3 and TRBJ2-1; possibly TRBD2 for D (6 bases). The CDR3 consists of 16 residues. Germline V lookup: CDR1 LGHNA, CDR2 YSLEER. V was clipped by 5 bases and J by 0 bases, with 14 bases between them. The CDR3 is CASSFQGGFSYNEQFF. Here the CDR3 DNA reads TGCGCCAGCAGCTTCCAGGGAGGATTCTCCTACAATGAGCAGTTCTTC.

The table lists this clonotype with a few counts. The gene calls are TRBV5-1 and TRBJ2-4; 14 bases match TRBD2. This CDR3 contains 19 residues. Germline V lookup: CDR1 SGHRS, CDR2 YFSETQ. Trimming removed 3 bases from V and 0 bases from J; junction bases left unmatched: 8. The CDR3 loop reads CASSSTLGLAGEAKNIQYF. The CDR3 region has the DNA TGCGCCAGCAGCTCGACCCTGGGACTAGCGGGAGAAGCCAAAAACATTCAGTACTTC.

This clonotype turned up a few times. J is TRBJ2-5 and V is TRBV7-9, with TRBD1 matching 7 bases. J lost 4 bases, V lost 2 bases, and 7 bases had no gene match. The CDR3 loop spans 15 amino acids. Germline V lookup: CDR1 SEHNR, CDR2 FQNEAQ (reference sequence). The CDR3 region is CASSLLTQGPETQYF. DNA of the CDR3: TGTGCCAGCAGCTTACTCACACAGGGGCCAGAGACCCAGTACTTC.

The rearrangement joins TRBV4-2 to TRBJ1-4; D not certain. Germline V gene data show CDR1 as LGHNA and CDR2 as YNFKEQ. Trimming cost V 1 base and J 8 bases, with 11 bases left between them. This CDR3 contains 14 residues. CDR3 loop: CASSQVSGGEKLFF. CDR3 nucleotides: TGTGCCAGCAGCCAAGTTTCAGGAGGAGAAAAACTGTTTTTT.

The rearrangement uses TRBV6-2 or TRBV6-3 and TRBJ2-3, with TRBD2 matching 8 bases. The germline CDR1 and CDR2 sequences are MNHEY and SVGEGT. V lost 8 bases to trimming and J lost 5 bases; unmatched junction nucleotides: 9. The CDR3 sequence is 14 residues long. CDR3 residues: CASVAGGNRDTQYF. The CDR3 DNA is TGTGCCAGCGTGGCGGGGGGCAACAGAGATACGCAGTATTTT.

This chain joins TRBV12-3 or TRBV12-4 and TRBJ1-1; D is unresolved. This CDR3 has 14 residues. Trimming left V 4 bases short and J 2 bases short, with 11 bases between. CDR3 in amino acids: CASSSPDTNTEAFF. In nucleotides, the CDR3 is TGTGCCAGCAGTTCCCCGGATACTAACACTGAAGCTTTCTTT.

The V and J genes are TRBV6-2 or TRBV6-3 and TRBJ1-2; a possible D gene is TRBD1 (6 bases). This CDR3 contains 13 residues. The germline gives CDR1 MNHEY, CDR2 SVGEGT. The V gene lost 6 bases and the J gene lost 5 bases, with 13 bases spanning the gap. The CDR3 here is CASRYTGSYGYTF. CDR3 DNA: TGTGCCAGCAGGTACACAGGGAGTTATGGCTACACCTTC.

This clonotype was detected many times. This chain joins TRBV4-3 and TRBJ1-2; D is undetermined. The germline V and J ends were trimmed by 3 bases and 5 bases, with 19 bases remaining between them. There are 16 residues in the CDR3. Germline lookup yields CDR1 LGHNA and CDR2 YSLEER. The CDR3 here is CASSQKIVEEPYGYTF. The CDR3 DNA follows: TGCGCCAGCAGCCAGAAAATCGTTGAGGAGCCTTATGGCTACACCTTC.

In its sample, this clonotype was seen a few times. This chain connects TRBV5-1 to TRBJ2-1; D possibly uses TRBD1 or TRBD2 (5 bases each). V was shortened by 4 bases and J by 8 bases, with 22 bases between the two germline ends. The CDR3 contains 16 residues. CDR1 and CDR2 (germline): SGHRS, YFSETQ. Written as DNA, the CDR3 is TGCGCCAGCAGCGCGTCAGGGTCGGGAACACAATATGAGCAGTTCTTC. Its translation is CASSASGSGTQYEQFF.

The table lists this clonotype with a few counts. The J gene is TRBJ2-1, the V gene TRBV11-1, with 12 bases identical to TRBD2. Germline lookup yields CDR1 SGHAT and CDR2 FQDESV (reference sequence). Trimming cost V 3 bases and J 8 bases; bases outside gene matches: 5. This CDR3 contains 15 residues. This CDR3 is CASSFRLAGDYEQFF. CDR3 coding DNA: TGTGCCAGCAGCTTCCGACTAGCGGGAGACTATGAGCAGTTCTTC.

This clonotype was picked up a small number of times. The genes are TRBV12-3 or TRBV12-4 and TRBJ2-7; the D gene is possibly TRBD1 (6 bases). V gave up 3 bases and J gave up 0 bases, with 12 bases separating them. The CDR3 spans 15 residues. The CDR3 sequence is CASSLGQGISYEQYF. The CDR3 DNA follows: TGTGCCAGCAGTTTGGGGCAGGGGATCTCCTACGAGCAGTACTTC.

This clonotype was detected many times. The V gene is TRBV27, the J gene TRBJ2-1; D not resolved. This CDR3 contains 14 residues. V lost 6 bases and J lost 3, with 12 bases in between. Germline assignment: CDR1 MNHEY and CDR2 SMNVEV (reference sequence). CDR3 protein: CASRPGVYYNEQFF. As DNA, the CDR3 is TGTGCCAGCAGACCCGGAGTCTACTACAATGAGCAGTTCTTC.

On this clonotype: One end of the junction is discordant with germline, which a read error may explain. The chain recombines TRBV7-7 with TRBJ2-2; 9 positions agree with TRBD1. The germline CDR1 and CDR2 sequences are SSHAT and FNYEAQ (reference sequence). The CDR3 covers 17 residues. The CDR3 sequence: CASSLAPGQGNTGELFF. Written as DNA, the CDR3 is TGTGCTAGCAGCTTAGCCCCGGGACAGGGGAACACCGGGGAGCTGTTTTTT.

V usage is TRBV29-1 and J usage is TRBJ2-4; TRBD2 is a possible D gene (6 bases). Germline V lookup: CDR1 SQVTM, CDR2 ANQGSEA. The ends were cut back, 2 bases at V and 0 bases at J, with 11 bases in the middle. This CDR3 spans 15 amino acids. The CDR3: CSVEWQEGAKNIQYF. CDR3 nucleotides: TGCAGCGTTGAATGGCAGGAGGGAGCCAAAAACATTCAGTACTTC.

The V and J genes are TRBV12-3 or TRBV12-4 and TRBJ1-5, with a weak D call TRBD1 (5 bases). With 5 bases removed from V and 4 bases from J, the gap between germline ends came to 15 bases. This CDR3 comprises 15 residues. The CDR3 spells CASSLSRRGNQPQHF. For the CDR3, the DNA is TGTGCCAGCAGTCTTTCCCGGAGGGGTAATCAGCCCCAGCATTTT.

The V and J genes are TRBV30 and TRBJ1-1, with a tentative D call TRBD1 (6 bases). The CDR3 runs to 13 residues. From germline, CDR1 is GTSNPN and CDR2 SVGIG (reference sequence). V lost 0 bases, J lost 4 bases, and 9 bases lay in between. CDR3 sequence (DNA): TGTGCCTGGAGTGTAACAGGGAGCACTGAAGCTTTCTTT. Its protein product is CAWSVTGSTEAFF.